This TCR beta chain was sequenced for a study of cytomegalovirus exposure and HLA in healthy donors. CDR1 and CDR2 from the germline V gene are LNHDA and SQIVND (reference sequence). The CDR3 totals 17 residues. The junction had 12 bases not matched to a gene; V was cut back by 6 bases and J by 2 bases. Vbeta (60) and Jbeta (13) primers were used in the PCR. Here immunoSEQ multiplex PCR was the method, and the copy in TCRdb shows in-frame clones only, minus some. Found here are some 150,000 clones, roughly 8.8% of them singletons; the top ten hold roughly 6.4%. This clone was counted only a few times.

The source material was PBMCs. The origin of this receptor is a woman aged 40 to 50 in good health and CMV-seropositive. The rearrangement uses TRBV19 and TRBJ2-2, with TRBD2 matching over 7 bases. The CDR3 reads CASSHPGEGTNTGELFF. In DNA, the CDR3 is TGTGCCAGTAGCCACCCTGGGGAGGGGACTAACACCGGGGAGCTGTTTTTT.